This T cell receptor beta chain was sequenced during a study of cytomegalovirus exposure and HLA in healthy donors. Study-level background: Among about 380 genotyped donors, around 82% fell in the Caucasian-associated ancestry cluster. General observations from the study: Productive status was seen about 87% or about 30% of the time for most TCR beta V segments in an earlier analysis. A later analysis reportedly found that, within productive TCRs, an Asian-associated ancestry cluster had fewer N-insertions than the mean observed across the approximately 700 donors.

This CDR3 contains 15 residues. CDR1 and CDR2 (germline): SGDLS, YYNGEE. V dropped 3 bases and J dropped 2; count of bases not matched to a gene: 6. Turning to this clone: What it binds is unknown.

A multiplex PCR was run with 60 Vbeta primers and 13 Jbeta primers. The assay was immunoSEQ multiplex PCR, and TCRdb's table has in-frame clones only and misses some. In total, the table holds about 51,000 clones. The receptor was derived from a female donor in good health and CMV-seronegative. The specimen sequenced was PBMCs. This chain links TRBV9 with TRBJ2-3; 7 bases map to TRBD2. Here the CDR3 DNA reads TGTGCCAGCAGCGCCCTAGCGGTGGTCACAGATACGCAGTATTTT. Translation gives CASSALAVVTDTQYF. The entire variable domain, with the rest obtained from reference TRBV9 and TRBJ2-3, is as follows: DSGVTQTPKHLITATGQRVTLRCSPRSGDLSVYWYQQSLDQGLQFLIQYYNGEERAKGNILERFSAQQFPDLHSELNLSSLELGDSALYFCASSALAVVTDTQYFGPGTRLTVL.